This T cell receptor beta chain derives from a study of vaccination and CD4 T cells after COVID-19. At the level of the study: Convalescent individuals numbered four females and six males, two being Hispanic.

Note on this clonotype: The antigen is not known.

Once obtained from cultured CD4+ T cells, the DNA was sequenced using the Oncomine TCR Beta short-read assay. TCRdb re-derived calls from the PCR reads in MiXCR, one entry per CDR3 protein. The table shows about 23,000 distinct CDR3 sequences, with 44% occurring only once. V shed 9 bases and J 1 base; nucleotides not matched to a gene: 6. The CDR3 contains 15 residues. The germline gives CDR1 SGHNT, CDR2 YYREEE (reference sequence). Treatment defined: approximately 11-day PBMC culture with coronavirus spike peptide pools or control peptides (ViraFEST assay). It was on days 3 and 7 that half the medium was replaced with fresh IL-2 medium.

The starting material was CD4+ T cells from blood, cultured in vitro, obtained before SARS-CoV-2 vaccination. This chain uses TRBV5-4 with TRBJ2-3, with 12 nucleotides matching TRBD2. This clonotype was obtained from a human donor who received a COVID-19 vaccine. Here the CDR3 DNA reads TGTGCCACCTCTAGCGGGGGGGCTCGCACAGATACGCAGTATTTT. Its translation: CATSSGGARTDTQYF.